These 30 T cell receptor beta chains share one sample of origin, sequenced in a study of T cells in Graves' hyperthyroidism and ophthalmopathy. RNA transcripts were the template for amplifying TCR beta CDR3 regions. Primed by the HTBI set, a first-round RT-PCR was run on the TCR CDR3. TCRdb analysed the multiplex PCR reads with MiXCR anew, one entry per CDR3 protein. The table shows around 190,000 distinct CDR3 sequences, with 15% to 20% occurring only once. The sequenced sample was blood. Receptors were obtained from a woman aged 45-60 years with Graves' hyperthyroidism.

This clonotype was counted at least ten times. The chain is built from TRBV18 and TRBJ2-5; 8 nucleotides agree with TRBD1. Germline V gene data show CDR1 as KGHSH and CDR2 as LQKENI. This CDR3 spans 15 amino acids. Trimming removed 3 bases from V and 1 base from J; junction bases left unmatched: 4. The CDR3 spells CASSPRDRTQETQYF. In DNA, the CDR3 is TGTGCCAGCTCACCCCGGGACAGGACCCAAGAGACCCAGTACTTC.

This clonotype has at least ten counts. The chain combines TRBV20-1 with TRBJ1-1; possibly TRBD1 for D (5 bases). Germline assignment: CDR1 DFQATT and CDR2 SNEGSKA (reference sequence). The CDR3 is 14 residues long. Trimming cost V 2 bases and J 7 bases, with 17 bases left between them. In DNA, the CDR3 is TGCAGTGCTAGAAAGGCCGGGGGAGTAGGTGAAGCTTTCTTT. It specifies CSARKAGGVGEAFF.

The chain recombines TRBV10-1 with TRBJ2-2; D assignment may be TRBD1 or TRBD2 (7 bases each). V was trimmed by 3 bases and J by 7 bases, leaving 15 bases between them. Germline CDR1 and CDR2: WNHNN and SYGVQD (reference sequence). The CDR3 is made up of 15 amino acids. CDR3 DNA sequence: TGCGCCAGCAGTGAAGGACAGGCGGGGGACGGGGAGCTGTTTTTT. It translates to CASSEGQAGDGELFF.

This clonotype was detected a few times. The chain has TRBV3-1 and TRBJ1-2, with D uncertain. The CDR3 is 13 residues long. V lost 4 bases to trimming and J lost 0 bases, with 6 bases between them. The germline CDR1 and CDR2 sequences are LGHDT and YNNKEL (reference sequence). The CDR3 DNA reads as TGTGCCAGCAGCCCCCCGACTAACTATGGCTACACCTTC. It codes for CASSPPTNYGYTF.

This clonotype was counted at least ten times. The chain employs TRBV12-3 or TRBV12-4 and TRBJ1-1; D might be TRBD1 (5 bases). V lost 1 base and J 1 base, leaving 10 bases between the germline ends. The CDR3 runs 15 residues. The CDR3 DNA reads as TGTGCCAGCAGTTTAGGCGGACACCAGAACACTGAAGCTTTCTTT. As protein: CASSLGGHQNTEAFF.

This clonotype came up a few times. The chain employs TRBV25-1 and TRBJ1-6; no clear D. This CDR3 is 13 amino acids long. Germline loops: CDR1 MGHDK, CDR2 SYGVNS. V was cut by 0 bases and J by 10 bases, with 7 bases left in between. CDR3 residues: CASSEYVGSPLHF. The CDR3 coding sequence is TGTGCCAGCAGTGAATATGTGGGGTCACCCCTCCACTTT.

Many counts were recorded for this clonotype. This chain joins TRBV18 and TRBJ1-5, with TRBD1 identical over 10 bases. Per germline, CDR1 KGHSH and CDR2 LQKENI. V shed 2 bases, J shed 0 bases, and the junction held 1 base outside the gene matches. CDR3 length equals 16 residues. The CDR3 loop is CASSPWDRGSNQPQHF. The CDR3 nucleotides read TGTGCCAGCTCACCATGGGACAGGGGTAGCAATCAGCCCCAGCATTTT.

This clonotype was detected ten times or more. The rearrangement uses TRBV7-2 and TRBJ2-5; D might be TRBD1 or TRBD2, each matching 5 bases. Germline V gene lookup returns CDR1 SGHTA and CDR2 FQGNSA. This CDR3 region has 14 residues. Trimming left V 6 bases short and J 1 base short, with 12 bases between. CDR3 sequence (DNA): TGTGCCAGCAGGAGGGGAGCCCCCCAAGAGACCCAGTACTTC. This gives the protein CASRRGAPQETQYF.

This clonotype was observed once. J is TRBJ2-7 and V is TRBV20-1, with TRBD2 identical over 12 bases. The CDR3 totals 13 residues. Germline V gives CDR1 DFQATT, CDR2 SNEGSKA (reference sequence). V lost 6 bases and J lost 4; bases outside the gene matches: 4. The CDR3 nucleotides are TGCAGTGCCCTAGCGGGAGGGGGGTACGAGCAGTACTTC. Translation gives CSALAGGGYEQYF.

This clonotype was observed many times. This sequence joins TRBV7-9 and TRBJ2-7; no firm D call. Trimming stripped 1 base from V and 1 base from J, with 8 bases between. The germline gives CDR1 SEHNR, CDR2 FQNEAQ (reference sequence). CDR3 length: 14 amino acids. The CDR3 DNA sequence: TGTGCCAGCAGCTTAGAAGAGGTATCCTACGAGCAGTACTTC. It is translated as CASSLEEVSYEQYF.

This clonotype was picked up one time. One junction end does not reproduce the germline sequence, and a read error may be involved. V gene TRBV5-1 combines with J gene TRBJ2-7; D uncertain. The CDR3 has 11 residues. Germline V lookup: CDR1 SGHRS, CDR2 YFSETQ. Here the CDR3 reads CASSLGYERYF. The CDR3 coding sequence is TGCGCCAGCAGCTTGGGATACGAGCGGTACTTC. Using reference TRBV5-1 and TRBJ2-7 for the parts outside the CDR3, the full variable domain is KAGVTQTPRYLIKTRGQQVTLSCSPISGHRSVSWYQQTPGQGLQFLFEYFSETQRNKGNFPGRFSGRQFSNSRSEMNVSTLELGDSALYLCASSLGYERYFGPGTRLTVT.

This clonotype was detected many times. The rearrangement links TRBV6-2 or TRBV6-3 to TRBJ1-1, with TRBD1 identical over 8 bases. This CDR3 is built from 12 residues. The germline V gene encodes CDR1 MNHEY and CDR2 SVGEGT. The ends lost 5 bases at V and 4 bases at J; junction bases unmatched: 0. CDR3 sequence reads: CASSTGGTEAFF. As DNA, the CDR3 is TGTGCCAGCAGTACAGGGGGCACTGAAGCTTTCTTT.

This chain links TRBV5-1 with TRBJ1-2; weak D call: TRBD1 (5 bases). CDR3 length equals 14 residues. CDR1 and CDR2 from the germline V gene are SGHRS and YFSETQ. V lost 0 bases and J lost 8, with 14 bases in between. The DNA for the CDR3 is TGCGCCAGCAGCTTGGTTGGCAGGGCGAAAGGCTACACCTTC. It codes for CASSLVGRAKGYTF.

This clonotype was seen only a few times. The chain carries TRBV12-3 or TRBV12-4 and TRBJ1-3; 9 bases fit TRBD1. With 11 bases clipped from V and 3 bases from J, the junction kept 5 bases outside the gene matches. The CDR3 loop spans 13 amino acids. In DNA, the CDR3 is TGTGCCGGCCGGGACAGGGTTGGAAACACCATATATTTT. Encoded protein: CAGRDRVGNTIYF.

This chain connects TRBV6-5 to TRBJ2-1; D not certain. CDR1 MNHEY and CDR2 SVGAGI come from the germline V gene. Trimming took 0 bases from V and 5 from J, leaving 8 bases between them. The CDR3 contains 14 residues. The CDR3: CASSYSGYNNEQFF. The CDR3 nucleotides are TGTGCCAGCAGTTACTCAGGCTACAACAATGAGCAGTTCTTC.

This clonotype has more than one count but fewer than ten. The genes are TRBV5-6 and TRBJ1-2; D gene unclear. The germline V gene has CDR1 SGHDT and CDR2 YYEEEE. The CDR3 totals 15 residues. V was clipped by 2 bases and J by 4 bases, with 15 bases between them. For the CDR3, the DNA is TGTGCCAGCAGCTTTTCGTCCAGCCGAATCTATGGCTACACCTTC. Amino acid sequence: CASSFSSSRIYGYTF.

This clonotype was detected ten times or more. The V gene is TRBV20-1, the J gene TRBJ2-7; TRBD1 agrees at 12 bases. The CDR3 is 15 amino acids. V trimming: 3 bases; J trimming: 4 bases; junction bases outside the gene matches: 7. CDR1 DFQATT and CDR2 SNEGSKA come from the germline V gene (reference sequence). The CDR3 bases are TGCAGTGCTAGGAAGTTGGGACAGGGGGCTTACGAGCAGTACTTC. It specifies CSARKLGQGAYEQYF.

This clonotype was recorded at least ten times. The CDR3 here is CSARPAGQGYSGANVLTF. Written as DNA, the CDR3 is TGCAGTGCTAGACCAGCCGGACAGGGGTACTCTGGGGCCAACGTCCTGACTTTC. The chain is built from TRBV20-1 and TRBJ2-6; 9 bases fit TRBD1. Germline V gene lookup returns CDR1 DFQATT and CDR2 SNEGSKA (reference sequence). Germline trimming cut 2 bases from V and 0 bases from J; bases unmatched to any gene: 8. The CDR3 totals 18 residues.

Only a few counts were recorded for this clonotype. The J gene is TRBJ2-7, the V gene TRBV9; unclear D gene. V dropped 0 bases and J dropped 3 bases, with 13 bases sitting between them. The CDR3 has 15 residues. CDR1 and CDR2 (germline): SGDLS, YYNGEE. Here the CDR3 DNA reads TGTGCCAGCAGCGTAGCCGACCAGACCCACTACGAGCAGTACTTC. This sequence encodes CASSVADQTHYEQYF.

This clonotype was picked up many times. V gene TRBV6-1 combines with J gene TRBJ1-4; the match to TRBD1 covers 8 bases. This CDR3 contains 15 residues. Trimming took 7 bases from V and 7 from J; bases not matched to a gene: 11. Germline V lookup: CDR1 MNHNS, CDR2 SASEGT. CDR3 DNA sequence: TGTGCCAGCAAAATTATCGGGACAGGTAGTGAAAAACTGTTTTTT. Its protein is CASKIIGTGSEKLFF.

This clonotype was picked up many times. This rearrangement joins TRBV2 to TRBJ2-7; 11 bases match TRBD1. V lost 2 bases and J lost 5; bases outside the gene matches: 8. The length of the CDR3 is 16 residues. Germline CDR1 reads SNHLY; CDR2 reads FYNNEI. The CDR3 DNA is TGTGCCAGCAGTGAACTTGGGGACAGGGGGAACCACGAGCAGTACTTC. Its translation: CASSELGDRGNHEQYF.

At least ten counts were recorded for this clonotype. CDR3 region: CSARERTNGALHF. The CDR3 DNA is TGCAGTGCTAGAGAGAGGACTAACGGGGCCCTCCACTTT. V usage is TRBV20-1 and J usage is TRBJ1-6, with unresolved D. V lost 0 bases, J lost 14 bases, and 14 bases lay in between. The length of the CDR3 is 13 residues. Germline loops: CDR1 DFQATT, CDR2 SNEGSKA (reference sequence).

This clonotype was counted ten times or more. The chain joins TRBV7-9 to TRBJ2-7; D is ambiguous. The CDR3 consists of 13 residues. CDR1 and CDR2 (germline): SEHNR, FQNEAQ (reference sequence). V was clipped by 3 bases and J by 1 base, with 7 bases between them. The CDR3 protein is CASSLWGSYEQYF. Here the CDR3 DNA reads TGTGCCAGCAGCTTGTGGGGATCCTACGAGCAGTACTTC. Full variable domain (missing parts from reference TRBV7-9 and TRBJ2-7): DTGVSQNPRHKITKRGQNVTFRCDPISEHNRLYWYRQTLGQGPEFLTYFQNEAQLEKSRLLSDRFSAERPKGSFSTLEIQRTEQGDSAMYLCASSLWGSYEQYFGPGTRLTVT.

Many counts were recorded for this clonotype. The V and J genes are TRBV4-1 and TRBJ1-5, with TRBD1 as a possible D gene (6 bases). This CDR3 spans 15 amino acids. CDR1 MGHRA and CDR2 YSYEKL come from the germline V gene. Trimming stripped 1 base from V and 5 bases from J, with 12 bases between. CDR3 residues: CASSQVTGPYQPQHF. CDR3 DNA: TGCGCCAGCAGCCAAGTGACAGGCCCCTATCAGCCCCAGCATTTT.

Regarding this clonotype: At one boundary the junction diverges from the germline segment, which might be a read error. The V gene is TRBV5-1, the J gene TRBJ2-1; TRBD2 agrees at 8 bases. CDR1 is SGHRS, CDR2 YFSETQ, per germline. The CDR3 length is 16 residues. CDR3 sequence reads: CASSLAQAGVGNEQFF. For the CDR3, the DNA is TGTGCCAGCAGCCTCGCACAAGCGGGAGTCGGCAATGAGCAGTTCTTC.

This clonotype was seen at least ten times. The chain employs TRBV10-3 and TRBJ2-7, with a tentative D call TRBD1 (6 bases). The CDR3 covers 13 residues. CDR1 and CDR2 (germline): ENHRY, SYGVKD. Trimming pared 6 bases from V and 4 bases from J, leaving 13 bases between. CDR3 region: CAIRKGVMYEQYF. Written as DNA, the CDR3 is TGTGCCATCAGAAAGGGGGTAATGTACGAGCAGTACTTC.

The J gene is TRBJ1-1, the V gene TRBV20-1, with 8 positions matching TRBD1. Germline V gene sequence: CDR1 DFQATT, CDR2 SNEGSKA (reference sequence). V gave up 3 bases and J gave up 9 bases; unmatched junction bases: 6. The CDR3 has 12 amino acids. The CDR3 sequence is CSASLRTGQAFF. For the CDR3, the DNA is TGCAGTGCTAGCTTGAGGACAGGGCAAGCTTTCTTT.

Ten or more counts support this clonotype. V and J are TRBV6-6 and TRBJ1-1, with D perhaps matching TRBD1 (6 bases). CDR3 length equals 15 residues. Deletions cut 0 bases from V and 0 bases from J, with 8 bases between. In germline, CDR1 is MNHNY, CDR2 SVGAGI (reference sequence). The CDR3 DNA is TGTGCCAGCAGTTACTCGAGGGGGTTGAACACTGAAGCTTTCTTT. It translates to CASSYSRGLNTEAFF.

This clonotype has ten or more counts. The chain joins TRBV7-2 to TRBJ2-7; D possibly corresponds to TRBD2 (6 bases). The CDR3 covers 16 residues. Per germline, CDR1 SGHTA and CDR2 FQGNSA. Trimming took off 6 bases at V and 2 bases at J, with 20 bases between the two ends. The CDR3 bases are TGTGCCAGCAGTCCAAGAGGGCCGCGGGGAGCCTACGAGCAGTACTTC. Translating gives CASSPRGPRGAYEQYF.

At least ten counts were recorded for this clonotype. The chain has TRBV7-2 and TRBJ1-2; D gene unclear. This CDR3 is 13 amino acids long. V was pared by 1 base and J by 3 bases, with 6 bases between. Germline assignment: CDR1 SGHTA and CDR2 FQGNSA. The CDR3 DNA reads TGTGCCAGCAGCTTAGGAGACTACTATGGCTACACCTTC. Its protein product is CASSLGDYYGYTF.